The 25 T cell receptor beta chains below were found in one sample sequenced in a study of blood T cell repertoires in COVID-19. Libraries were prepared by immunoSEQ multiplex PCR; TCRdb keeps only in-frame clonotypes and omits some of them. Of approximately 340,000 clones in the sample, about 83% were seen once. The sequenced sample consisted of peripheral blood. The receptors here all came from a man under 40 with active or convalescent COVID-19.

The chain employs TRBV5-1 and TRBJ2-1; 11 bases match TRBD2. V gave up 3 bases and J gave up 2 bases; unmatched junction bases: 16. Germline-derived CDR1 and CDR2 are SGHRS and YFSETQ. The CDR3 loop spans 20 amino acids. CDR3: CASSSDTLTSGGFAYNEQFF. The DNA of the CDR3 is TGCGCCAGCAGCTCGGATACTCTTACTAGCGGGGGATTTGCCTACAATGAGCAGTTCTTC. Supplemented by reference TRBV5-1 and TRBJ2-1, the full variable domain reads KAGVTQTPRYLIKTRGQQVTLSCSPISGHRSVSWYQQTPGQGLQFLFEYFSETQRNKGNFPGRFSGRQFSNSRSEMNVSTLELGDSALYLCASSSDTLTSGGFAYNEQFFGPGTRLTVL.

This clone was recorded only once. The chain joins TRBV5-1 to TRBJ2-2, with D perhaps TRBD1 (6 bases). This CDR3 has 16 amino acids. The germline CDR1 and CDR2 sequences are SGHRS and YFSETQ. V was shortened by 4 bases and J by 2 bases, with 15 bases between the two germline ends. Written as DNA, the CDR3 is TGCGCCAGCAGCCTGGGGGCAGCGGTAAACACCGGGGAGCTGTTTTTT. Its protein product is CASSLGAAVNTGELFF.

The V call is TRBV5-1, the J call TRBJ2-2; the match to TRBD1 covers 10 bases. V dropped 0 bases and J dropped 5; count of bases not matched to a gene: 1. Germline-derived CDR1 and CDR2 are SGHRS and YFSETQ. The CDR3 spans 15 residues. CDR3 region: CASSLGQGATGELFF. CDR3 coding DNA: TGCGCCAGCAGCTTGGGACAGGGGGCAACCGGGGAGCTGTTTTTT.

This clone was seen a single time. For the CDR3, the DNA is TGTGCCAGCAGTTTCTTAGGACAGGGGAATTCACCCCTCCACTTT. Encoded protein: CASSFLGQGNSPLHF. V usage is TRBV27 and J usage is TRBJ1-6; 9 bases are shared with TRBD1. Germline V lookup: CDR1 MNHEY, CDR2 SMNVEV (reference sequence). V was pared by 3 bases and J by 7 bases, with 4 bases of the junction left unmatched. The CDR3 has 15 amino acids.

The chain is built from TRBV11-3 and TRBJ1-6, with D possibly being TRBD1 (6 bases). Germline CDR1 is SGHNT and CDR2 is YENEEA. The CDR3 has 16 amino acids. Trimming took off 3 bases at V and 8 bases at J, with 17 bases between the two ends. The CDR3 nucleotides are TGTGCCAGCAGCTTTGGGGGGGCCAATCGTCATTCACCCCTCCACTTT. Protein product: CASSFGGANRHSPLHF.

This CDR3 reads CASSPTRIAGQGGGYTF. The CDR3 DNA sequence: TGTGCCAGCAGTCCAACCCGAATTGCAGGACAGGGGGGTGGCTACACCTTC. The chain employs TRBV2 and TRBJ1-2; 10 nucleotides align to TRBD1. Germline CDR1 reads SNHLY; CDR2 reads FYNNEI. Germline trimming cut 5 bases from V and 7 bases from J; bases unmatched to any gene: 16. This CDR3 contains 17 residues.

V usage is TRBV2 and J usage is TRBJ2-7, with 9 nucleotides matching TRBD1. The CDR3 consists of 13 residues. The germline CDR1 and CDR2 sequences are SNHLY and FYNNEI. V was pared by 5 bases and J by 6 bases, with 5 bases of the junction left unmatched. The CDR3 nucleotides are TGTGCCAGCAGTCTGGACAGGGGAAGCGAGCAGTACTTC. This encodes CASSLDRGSEQYF. Filled out from reference TRBV2 and TRBJ2-7, the complete variable domain reads EPEVTQTPSHQVTQMGQEVILRCVPISNHLYFYWYRQILGQKVEFLVSFYNNEISEKSEIFDDQFSVERPDGSNFTLKIRSTKLEDSAMYFCASSLDRGSEQYFGPGTRLTVT.

This rearrangement joins TRBV2 to TRBJ1-3; TRBD1 is a possible D gene (5 bases). Germline V lookup: CDR1 SNHLY, CDR2 FYNNEI. The CDR3 totals 15 residues. V lost 4 bases, J lost 0 bases, and 10 bases lay in between. The CDR3 nucleotides are TGTGCCAGCAGTGGAGGACACCTCTCTGGAAACACCATATATTTT. Translating it yields CASSGGHLSGNTIYF.

This chain connects TRBV4-3 to TRBJ2-1; 8 nucleotides match TRBD2. Per the germline V gene, CDR1 is LGHNA and CDR2 is YSLEER. CDR3 size: 15 residues. The junction had 7 bases not matched to a gene; V was cut back by 3 bases and J by 6 bases. The CDR3 DNA sequence: TGCGCCAGCAGCCATACTGCGGGGGGAATCAATGAGCAGTTCTTC. Translation gives CASSHTAGGINEQFF.

J is TRBJ1-2 and V is TRBV5-1, with D unclear. The CDR3 spans 14 residues. Germline V gene data show CDR1 as SGHRS and CDR2 as YFSETQ. V lost 2 bases, J lost 0 bases, and 8 bases lay in between. CDR3 nucleotides: TGCGCCAGCAGCTTAGGGAGCGCTAACTATGGCTACACCTTC. It translates to CASSLGSANYGYTF.

CDR3: CASSPAGGLSEKLFF. The CDR3 DNA reads TGTGCCAGCTCACCAGCAGGGGGCCTAAGTGAAAAACTGTTTTTT. V usage is TRBV18 and J usage is TRBJ1-4; TRBD1 agrees at 8 bases. Germline assignment: CDR1 KGHSH and CDR2 LQKENI. The CDR3 consists of 15 residues. J lost 7 bases, V lost 2 bases, and 6 bases had no gene match.

The chain employs TRBV11-3 and TRBJ1-1, with D hard to call. CDR1 is SGHNT and CDR2 is YENEEA in the germline V gene. The V end lost 1 base, the J end lost 1 base, and 19 bases lay between the germline ends. The CDR3 loop spans 18 amino acids. The DNA for the CDR3 is TGTGCCAGCAGCTTAGCGGGTTTCCATTCGAGCGGGAACACTGAAGCTTTCTTT. It is translated as CASSLAGFHSSGNTEAFF.

The V gene is TRBV30, the J gene TRBJ2-2; 11 bases are a match to TRBD2. CDR3 length equals 14 residues. V was pared by 3 bases and J by 6 bases, with 3 bases of the junction left unmatched. The germline V gene has CDR1 GTSNPN and CDR2 SVGIG (reference sequence). The CDR3 spells CAWSLLAGAGELFF. Here the CDR3 DNA reads TGTGCCTGGAGCTTACTAGCGGGAGCCGGGGAGCTGTTTTTT.

This clone was observed a single time. V is TRBV11-2 and J is TRBJ2-5; D is perhaps TRBD1 (5 bases). The CDR3 contains 14 residues. Germline CDR1 reads SGHAT; CDR2 reads FQNNGV. Trimming removed 6 bases at V and 4 bases at J, with 15 bases between. The DNA for the CDR3 is TGTGCCAGCAGTGAGTGGCAGGGCGGAGAGACCCAGTACTTC. Its protein product is CASSEWQGGETQYF.

The rearrangement links TRBV28 to TRBJ2-7; perhaps TRBD1 as D (6 bases). CDR1 and CDR2 (germline): MDHEN, SYDVKM. The CDR3 sequence is 13 residues long. V lost 5 bases, J lost 0 bases, and 8 bases lay in between. The CDR3 bases are TGTGCCAGCAGTAGGGGGAGCTCCTACGAGCAGTACTTC. Protein sequence: CASSRGSSYEQYF.

Points on this clone: Other nucleotide sequences from this sample produce the same CDR3. The chain has TRBV2 and TRBJ2-7; D uncertain. From germline, CDR1 is SNHLY and CDR2 FYNNEI. V lost 6 bases and J 1 base, leaving 4 bases between the germline ends. This CDR3 is built from 11 residues. CDR3: CASSLSYEQYF. The CDR3 DNA sequence: TGTGCCAGCAGCCTATCCTACGAGCAGTACTTC.

This sequence joins TRBV7-2 and TRBJ2-1; D might be TRBD2 (7 bases). Germline CDR1 SGHTA, CDR2 FQGNSA. V was cut by 3 bases and J by 9 bases, with 18 bases left in between. The CDR3 has 15 amino acids. The CDR3 DNA follows: TGTGCCAGCAGCTTGGTATGGGGGGGCCGCCCTGAGCAGTTCTTC. Protein: CASSLVWGGRPEQFF. The full variable domain, completed using reference TRBV7-2 and TRBJ2-1, is GAGVSQSPSNKVTEKGKDVELRCDPISGHTALYWYRQSLGQGLEFLIYFQGNSAPDKSGLPSDRFSAERTGGSVSTLTIQRTQQEDSAVYLCASSLVWGGRPEQFFGPGTRLTVL.

This clone turned up a few times. The V call is TRBV4-1, the J call TRBJ1-2; D ambiguous. Per germline, CDR1 MGHRA and CDR2 YSYEKL. The CDR3 spans 13 residues. With 6 bases removed from V and 3 bases from J, the gap between germline ends came to 11 bases. The CDR3 loop reads CASSNAGDYGYTF. CDR3 coding DNA: TGCGCCAGCAGTAACGCCGGGGACTATGGCTACACCTTC.

The CDR3 reads CSASRGADNSPLHF. The CDR3 nucleotides are TGCAGTGCTAGTAGGGGCGCGGATAATTCACCCCTCCACTTT. The chain couples TRBV20-1 to TRBJ1-6; D is perhaps TRBD1 (5 bases). The length of the CDR3 is 14 residues. The germline V gene has CDR1 DFQATT and CDR2 SNEGSKA (reference sequence). Between the trimmed V and J ends, which lost 3 bases and 5 bases, there was a span of 11 bases.

The chain couples TRBV20-1 to TRBJ1-1; D might be TRBD1 (5 bases). In germline, CDR1 is DFQATT, CDR2 SNEGSKA (reference sequence). The CDR3 is made up of 11 amino acids. Trimming took 6 bases from V and 4 from J, leaving 9 bases between them. The CDR3 DNA follows: TGCAGTGCCGCAGGGATCACTGAAGCTTTCTTT. Its protein is CSAAGITEAFF.

The rearrangement links TRBV29-1 to TRBJ1-1; no clear D gene. The CDR3 totals 14 residues. The ends were cut back, 4 bases at V and 0 bases at J, with 12 bases in the middle. Looked up from germline, CDR1 is SQVTM and CDR2 is ANQGSEA. The CDR3 region has the DNA TGCAGCGTTGCTGTGGGCTGGGTGAACACTGAAGCTTTCTTT. It codes for CSVAVGWVNTEAFF.

The CDR3 loop reads CASSVEANYGYTF. As DNA, the CDR3 is TGTGCCAGCAGTGTAGAAGCTAACTATGGCTACACCTTC. This rearrangement joins TRBV25-1 to TRBJ1-2; D gene uncertain. The V end lost 4 bases, the J end lost 0 bases, and 6 bases lay between the germline ends. The CDR3 has 13 amino acids. Germline CDR1 MGHDK, CDR2 SYGVNS.

This clone came up a few times. The CDR3 loop is CASRGLGYGYTF. DNA of the CDR3: TGTGCCAGTCGGGGTTTGGGCTATGGCTACACCTTC. The chain has TRBV2 and TRBJ1-2; D unresolved. Germline CDR1 and CDR2: SNHLY and FYNNEI. Trimming cost V 9 bases and J 4 bases, with 12 bases left between them. The CDR3 loop spans 12 amino acids.

This clone appeared a single time. This chain links TRBV7-3 with TRBJ1-6; possible D gene TRBD1, 6 bases. Germline V gene data show CDR1 as SGHTA and CDR2 as FQGTGA. The CDR3 loop spans 13 amino acids. With 4 bases removed from V and 7 bases from J, the gap between germline ends came to 8 bases. The CDR3: CASSSDSNSPLHF. CDR3 nucleotide sequence: TGTGCCAGCAGCTCGGACAGCAATTCACCCCTCCACTTT.

The rearrangement links TRBV9 to TRBJ1-4; TRBD1 aligns across 9 bases. The germline gives CDR1 SGDLS, CDR2 YYNGEE. The CDR3 spans 14 residues. V shed 4 bases, J shed 8 bases, and the junction held 6 bases outside the gene matches. The CDR3 DNA sequence: TGTGCCAGCAGCCCGGGACAGGGTTTCGAAAAACTGTTTTTT. It encodes CASSPGQGFEKLFF. Based on the CDR3 plus reference TRBV9 and TRBJ1-4, the full variable domain is DSGVTQTPKHLITATGQRVTLRCSPRSGDLSVYWYQQSLDQGLQFLIQYYNGEERAKGNILERFSAQQFPDLHSELNLSSLELGDSALYFCASSPGQGFEKLFFGSGTQLSVL.